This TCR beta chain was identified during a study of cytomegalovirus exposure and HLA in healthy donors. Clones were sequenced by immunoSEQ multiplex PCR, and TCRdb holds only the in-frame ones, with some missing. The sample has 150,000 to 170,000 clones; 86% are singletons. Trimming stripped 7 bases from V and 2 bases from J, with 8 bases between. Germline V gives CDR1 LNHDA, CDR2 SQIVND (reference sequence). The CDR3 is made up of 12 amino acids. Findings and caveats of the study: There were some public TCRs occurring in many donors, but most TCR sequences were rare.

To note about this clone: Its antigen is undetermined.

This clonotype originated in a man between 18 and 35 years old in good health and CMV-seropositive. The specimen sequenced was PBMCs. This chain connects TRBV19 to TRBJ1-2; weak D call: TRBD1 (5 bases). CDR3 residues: CASKRQNYGYTF. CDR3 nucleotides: TGTGCCAGTAAAAGACAGAACTATGGCTACACCTTC.